This is a list of T cell receptor beta chains from one sample in a study of Ad26.COV2.S vaccination and SARS-CoV-2 variants. Repertoires were generated with immunoSEQ multiplex PCR, while TCRdb's copy carries only in-frame clones and drops some. The repertoire has roughly 410,000 clones, roughly 85% of them found once; the top ten carry about 7.1%. The sequencing used peripheral blood, collected in a trial of Ad26.COV2.S vaccine versus placebo. Every receptor here comes from a person between 18 and 60 years old who received the Ad26.COV2.S COVID-19 vaccine or a placebo. The CDR3 runs from the conserved cysteine through the conserved F or W. D genes are given only for firm matches. A clone size is listed for some rows: how often the clone was seen (once, few, many), or a class if it is expanded.

TRBV19	NA	TRBJ2-2	NA	TGTGCCAGTAGCCGTCAGACAGTCTCCACCGGGGAGCTGTTTTTT	CASSRQTVSTGELFF
TRBV11-3	NA	TRBJ2-3	NA	TGTGCCAGCAGCCCCGACAGCCTACGCACAGATACGCAGTATTTT	CASSPDSLRTDTQYF
TRBV7-3	TRBD2	TRBJ2-1	NA	TGTGCCAGCAGCCTCAGCGGGGGATTCGAATTATATACCTACAATGAGCAGTTCTTC	CASSLSGGFELYTYNEQFF
TRBV10-1	NA	TRBJ1-6	few	TGCGCCAGCAGTGAAAGTTTCAATGCACCCCTCCACTTT	CASSESFNAPLHF
TRBV5-1	TRBD1	TRBJ2-6	NA	TGCGCCAGCGGACAGGGTCCGGCTGGGGCCAACGTCCTGACTTTC	CASGQGPAGANVLTF
TRBV4-1	NA	TRBJ2-1	NA	TGCGCCAGCAGCAAGGGCACCGCGAGCTCCTACAATGAGCAGTTCTTC	CASSKGTASSYNEQFF
TRBV9	NA	TRBJ1-5	few	TGTGCCAGCAGCGTAGGGGGACACAATCAGCCCCAGCATTTT	CASSVGGHNQPQHF
TRBV27	NA	TRBJ2-3	NA	TGTGCCAGCAGTTTATGGGGGCCAGATACGCAGTATTTT	CASSLWGPDTQYF
TRBV4-3	NA	TRBJ2-3	NA	TGCGCCAGCAGCCAAGATATCCGCACAGATACGCAGTATTTT	CASSQDIRTDTQYF
TRBV7-3	NA	TRBJ1-2	NA	TGTGCCAGCAGCTTAGGAAGGAACTATGGCTACACCTTC	CASSLGRNYGYTF
TRBV10-3	TRBD2	TRBJ2-3	NA	TGTGCCATCCGCGGGGGAACCACAGATACGCAGTATTTT	CAIRGGTTDTQYF
TRBV10-1	NA	TRBJ2-7	few	TGCGCCAGCAGCTTGGACGGTTACTACGAGCAGTACTTC	CASSLDGYYEQYF
TRBV7-9	TRBD1	TRBJ2-5	NA	TGTGCCAGCAGCGAGCAGGGGGTCGAGACCCAGTACTTC	CASSEQGVETQYF
TRBV4-2	TRBD2	TRBJ2-7	NA	TGTGCCAGCAGCCAAGAGGGACTAGCGGGGGCCTACGAGCAGTACTTC	CASSQEGLAGAYEQYF
TRBV6-5	TRBD1	TRBJ1-1	NA	TGTGCCATAGGACAGGGGCTGAACACTGAAGCTTTCTTT	CAIGQGLNTEAFF
TRBV7-9	NA	TRBJ1-2	once	TGTGCCAGCAGCTTATCTGGGTTCCTCTATGGCTACACCTTC	CASSLSGFLYGYTF
TRBV5-1	NA	TRBJ2-2	NA	TGCGCCAGCAGGACGACCGAATACACCGGGGAGCTGTTTTTT	CASRTTEYTGELFF
TRBV7-9	NA	TRBJ1-4	NA	TGTGCCAGCAGCTTAGCGCAATCGCGAAAACTGTTTTTT	CASSLAQSRKLFF
TRBV6-1	NA	TRBJ2-7	once	TGTGCCAGCAGTGAAGCGCTGGGGAGCCCCTACGAGCAGTACTTC	CASSEALGSPYEQYF
TRBV19	NA	TRBJ1-5	NA	TGTGCCAGTAGCCTTATACGTAGCTACAATCAGCCCCAGCATTTT	CASSLIRSYNQPQHF
TRBV6-5	NA	TRBJ1-4	NA	TGTGCCAGCAGTTACCGAGGCCTTGGAAAACTGTTTTTT	CASSYRGLGKLFF
TRBV10-2	NA	TRBJ1-1	once	TGCGCCAGCAGTGATGGAGGGCTCACTGAAGCTTTCTTT	CASSDGGLTEAFF
TRBV12-3/TRBV12-4	TRBD1	TRBJ2-5	NA	TGTGCCAGCAGTACCGACAGGGGAGGGACCCAGTACTTC	CASSTDRGGTQYF
TRBV2	TRBD2	TRBJ2-2	NA	TGTGCCAGCATACTAGCGGGGGCGGGCACCGGGGAGCTGTTTTTT	CASILAGAGTGELFF
TRBV9	NA	TRBJ2-1	NA	TGTGCCAGCTCCGGGGCCGCTGCAAAGGAGCAGTTCTTC	CASSGAAAKEQFF
TRBV19	NA	TRBJ1-3	NA	TGTGCCAGTAGTATAGTGGGTTCTGGTGGAAACACCATATATTTT	CASSIVGSGGNTIYF
TRBV11-3	NA	TRBJ2-7	NA	TGTGCCAGCAGCTTTCCGGGGTACAACGAGCAGTACTTC	CASSFPGYNEQYF
TRBV7-6	TRBD2	TRBJ2-3	NA	TGTGCCAGCAGCCCAGGGACTAGCGGGAATTTGATCGCTAGCACAGATACGCAGTATTTT	CASSPGTSGNLIASTDTQYF
TRBV6-5	TRBD1	TRBJ1-2	few	TGTGCCAGCAGTAACGAGGGACAGGGAAGCTATGGCTACACCTTC	CASSNEGQGSYGYTF
TRBV30	TRBD1	TRBJ2-7	NA	TGTGCCTGGAGTACCGGGACAGGGGGCCACGAGCAGTACTTC	CAWSTGTGGHEQYF
TRBV7-8	NA	TRBJ2-5	NA	TGTGCCAGCACCCCTTGGAGGGGCCAAGAGACCCAGTACTTC	CASTPWRGQETQYF
TRBV3-1/TRBV3-2	NA	TRBJ1-1	NA	TGTGCCAGCAGCTCCCAGTCAACTGCTTTCTTT	CASSSQSTAFF
TRBV24-1	NA	TRBJ1-2	NA	TGTGCCACCAGTGACTTCGACAGGATAAGTGGCTACACCTTC	CATSDFDRISGYTF
TRBV9	NA	TRBJ2-3	NA	TGTGCCAGCAGCGCACGTAGGGGCCTCTCCACAGATACGCAGTATTTT	CASSARRGLSTDTQYF
TRBV19	NA	TRBJ2-2	NA	TGTGCCAGTAGTATGGCGGGCGGGGAGCTGTTTTTT	CASSMAGGELFF
TRBV12-5	NA	TRBJ2-1	NA	TGTGCTAGTGGTTTGCTCTGGCCTAATGAGCAGTTCTTC	CASGLLWPNEQFF
TRBV3-1/TRBV3-2	NA	TRBJ1-4	few	TGTGCCAGCAGCCAACGGTCGGGCGGTGAAAAACTGTTTTTT	CASSQRSGGEKLFF
TRBV6-1	TRBD2	TRBJ2-7	NA	TGTGCCAGCAGTGAAGCGGATGGGGGGGGCTCCTACGAGCAGTACTTC	CASSEADGGGSYEQYF
TRBV7-2	TRBD2	TRBJ2-3	NA	TGTGCCAGCAGGGCCCGCGGGGGTTTGGATACGCAGTATTTT	CASRARGGLDTQYF
TRBV29-1	TRBD2	TRBJ2-3	NA	TGCAGCGTTGTGGGCCTAGCGGGGGTAGATACGCAGTATTTT	CSVVGLAGVDTQYF
TRBV12-3/TRBV12-4	TRBD1	TRBJ2-1	NA	TGTGCCAGCAGTTCGGACAGGGCGGGAGAGCAGTTCTTC	CASSSDRAGEQFF
TRBV6-5	TRBD1	TRBJ2-5	NA	TGTGCCAGCAGTTTACTGGACAGGAGAAGGGAGACCCAGTACTTC	CASSLLDRRRETQYF
TRBV19	NA	TRBJ1-6	NA	TGTGCCAGTAGTATTGCGGGACGGTGGAATTCACCCCTCCACTTT	CASSIAGRWNSPLHF
TRBV5-5	NA	TRBJ1-2	NA	TGTGCCAGCAGCCGGGGATTGGACTATGGCTACACCTTC	CASSRGLDYGYTF
TRBV24-1	NA	TRBJ2-6	NA	TGTGCCACCAGGGCGTCCGGGGCCAACGTCCTGACTTTC	CATRASGANVLTF
TRBV7-2	NA	TRBJ2-1	NA	TGTGCCAGCAGCTTAGAATATTCGGGGAATGAGCAGTTCTTC	CASSLEYSGNEQFF
TRBV11-1	NA	TRBJ2-2	NA	TGTGCCAGCAGCCCTCGCGGATGGCTCACCGGGGAGCTGTTTTTT	CASSPRGWLTGELFF
TRBV6-5	NA	TRBJ1-2	NA	TGTGCCCTCGGGCAGACCTTTAGCTTTGGCTACACCTTC	CALGQTFSFGYTF
TRBV30	TRBD1	TRBJ2-7	NA	TGTGCCTGGAGTGTAATGGGACAGAGCTACGAGCAGTACTTC	CAWSVMGQSYEQYF
TRBV7-8	TRBD1	TRBJ1-4	few	TGTGCCAGCAGCTTAGCACACAGGGGCGGTGTAAAACTGTTTTTT	CASSLAHRGGVKLFF
TRBV27	TRBD2	TRBJ2-1	NA	TGTGCCAGCAGTTTATGGGCGGGAGGCGTAAATGAGCAGTTCTTC	CASSLWAGGVNEQFF
TRBV6-1	NA	TRBJ2-2	NA	TGTGCCAGCAGTGAAGTACGAGGCTCCGGGGAGCTGTTTTTT	CASSEVRGSGELFF
TRBV19	TRBD2	TRBJ2-3	NA	TGTGCCAGTAGATCCCGACTAGCGGGGAGCACAGATACGCAGTATTTT	CASRSRLAGSTDTQYF
TRBV12-5	NA	TRBJ2-3	NA	TGTGCTAGTGGTTTGGAATGGACGAACACAGATACGCAGTATTTT	CASGLEWTNTDTQYF
TRBV6-2/TRBV6-3	TRBD2	TRBJ2-7	NA	TGTGCCAGCAGTTACGGTGGACTAGCGGGGGCGCCTCGGTTC	CASSYGGLAGAPRF
TRBV11-3	TRBD2	TRBJ2-5	NA	TGTGCCAGCAGCTTACGGGGAGGGCAGGAGACCCAGTACTTC	CASSLRGGQETQYF
TRBV7-9	NA	TRBJ1-6	once	TGTGCCAGCAGCTTAGAATCGGGCGGGCCGAATTCACCCCTCCACTTT	CASSLESGGPNSPLHF
TRBV6-2/TRBV6-3	NA	TRBJ2-2	NA	TGTGCCAGCAGCCGCAGGGCCAGTTCATACGCGAACACCGGGGAGCTGTTTTTT	CASSRRASSYANTGELFF
TRBV6-5	NA	TRBJ2-5	NA	TGTGCCAGCAGTAACCTAGCGACAGGAGAGACCCAGTACTTC	CASSNLATGETQYF